The 8 T cell receptor beta chains below all came from one sample that was sequenced in a study of cytomegalovirus exposure and HLA in healthy donors. PCR employed 60 Vbeta and 13 Jbeta primers. Assay used: immunoSEQ multiplex PCR; TCRdb lists only in-frame clones, some missing. The table records over 150,000 clones, approximately 78% of them present only once. The specimen was PBMCs. These receptors were collected from a woman aged 18 to 35 in good health and CMV-seronegative.

V usage is TRBV5-4 and J usage is TRBJ2-7; possible D gene TRBD2, 5 bases. Deletions cut 1 base from V and 7 bases from J, with 15 bases between. Looked up from germline, CDR1 is SGHNT and CDR2 is YYREEE (reference sequence). CDR3 length: 14 amino acids. The CDR3 protein is CASSLSGSAREQYF. Written as DNA, the CDR3 is TGTGCCAGCAGCTTGTCGGGATCGGCTCGGGAGCAGTACTTC.

This rearrangement joins TRBV7-2 to TRBJ2-7; D not certain. The V end was cut by 2 bases, the J end by 2 bases, with 13 bases between. The germline gives CDR1 SGHTA, CDR2 FQGNSA. The CDR3 is 15 amino acids. The CDR3 DNA follows: TGTGCCAGCAGCTTAATTTCACTGACTCCCTACGAGCAGTACTTC. Protein sequence: CASSLISLTPYEQYF.

This chain uses TRBV6-1 with TRBJ2-3; TRBD1 matches 7 bases. This CDR3 contains 13 residues. The J segment lost 7 bases and the V segment lost 6 bases, leaving 7 bases of the junction unmatched. Germline assignment: CDR1 MNHNS and CDR2 SASEGT. CDR3 loop: CASRGTVLHTQYF. Written as DNA, the CDR3 is TGTGCCAGCAGGGGGACAGTTCTCCATACGCAGTATTTT.

The genes are TRBV7-3 and TRBJ2-3; the D is unclear. V gave up 0 bases and J gave up 6 bases, with 7 bases separating them. The CDR3 runs 13 residues. The germline V gene has CDR1 SGHTA and CDR2 FQGTGA. The CDR3 DNA follows: TGTGCCAGCAGCTTAACTAGTAAGGATACGCAGTATTTT. Protein product: CASSLTSKDTQYF.

The rearrangement links TRBV6-5 to TRBJ2-7; tentative D call: TRBD2 (5 bases). The CDR3 spans 15 residues. Germline CDR1 and CDR2: MNHEY and SVGAGI. Deletions cut 8 bases from V and 3 bases from J, with 20 bases between. The CDR3 region is CASSSIGLRGYEQYF. CDR3 nucleotide sequence: TGTGCCAGCTCGTCAATCGGACTTCGGGGCTACGAGCAGTACTTC.

This chain connects TRBV27 to TRBJ1-4, with 7 bases that match TRBD1. This CDR3 region has 14 residues. The V segment lost 5 bases and the J segment 4 bases; nucleotides outside the gene matches: 4. CDR1 and CDR2 (germline): MNHEY, SMNVEV (reference sequence). DNA for the CDR3: TGTGCCAGCAGTATGACAGGGTTTAATGAAAAACTGTTTTTT. Amino acids: CASSMTGFNEKLFF.

V gene TRBV6-5 combines with J gene TRBJ1-1; 11 bases are a match to TRBD1. The V gene end was trimmed by 5 bases and the J gene end by 7 bases; junction bases not matched to a gene: 3. CDR3 size: 13 residues. Germline V gives CDR1 MNHEY, CDR2 SVGAGI. The CDR3 region has the DNA TGTGCCAGCAGTGGGACAGGGGGGGTTGAAGCTTTCTTT. It encodes CASSGTGGVEAFF.

In its sample, this clone was seen once. The rearrangement uses TRBV27 and TRBJ2-7; 8 nucleotides agree with TRBD2. Germline V lookup: CDR1 MNHEY, CDR2 SMNVEV (reference sequence). The V and J ends lost 4 bases and 2 bases, in that order; junction bases with no gene match: 16. The CDR3 runs 18 residues. CDR3 region: CASSSFFPPAGEAYEQYF. In DNA, the CDR3 is TGTGCCAGCAGTTCTTTCTTCCCCCCAGCGGGGGAGGCCTACGAGCAGTACTTC.